A selection of T cell receptor beta chains follows, all from one sample in a study of blood T cell repertoires in COVID-19. Libraries were prepared by immunoSEQ multiplex PCR; TCRdb keeps only in-frame clonotypes and omits some of them. This repertoire shows roughly 350,000 clones, 87% found once; its top ten account for about 6.9%. Sequencing used peripheral blood. All receptors derive from a woman in her forties or fifties with COVID-19, enrolled during active disease. Both conserved end residues are part of each CDR3. Fields, in order: clone size, J gene, V gene, D gene, CDR3 DNA, CDR3 protein. A D gene is named only where the DNA matches it firmly. Some rows mark clone size as missing; the rest say once, few, many or name a class of expanded clone.

>.|TRBJ1-5|TRBV2|TRBD1
TGTGCCAGCAGAGAGGACAGGGGAATTCAGCCCCAGCATTTT
CASREDRGIQPQHF
>few|TRBJ1-3|TRBV7-9|.
TGTGCCAGCACTCTCCTTGGGGCGTCTGGAAACACCATATATTTT
CASTLLGASGNTIYF
>.|TRBJ1-2|TRBV19|.
TGTGCCAGTAGTATCGACGAAGGGGCCAGCCATGGCTACACCTTC
CASSIDEGASHGYTF
>.|TRBJ2-3|TRBV21-1|.
TGTGCCAGCAGCAAAGTTCCTAGCGGGACCCCTAGCACAGATACGCAGTATTTT
CASSKVPSGTPSTDTQYF
>.|TRBJ1-2|TRBV28|TRBD1
TGTGCCAGCAGTTTATTTAGGACAGGGGACTATGGCTACACCTTC
CASSLFRTGDYGYTF
>.|TRBJ2-7|TRBV6-5|TRBD1
TGTGCCAGCAGTTCCGGGACAGGAAGCTCCTACGAGCAGTACTTC
CASSSGTGSSYEQYF
>once|TRBJ2-5|TRBV5-1|TRBD2
TGCGCCAGCAGCCCAGGAGGACTAGCGGAAGAGACCCAGTACTTC
CASSPGGLAEETQYF
>.|TRBJ2-3|TRBV5-1|TRBD1
TGCGCCAGCAGCTCGATCTTAAGGACAGGGGGGGCAGATACGCAGTATTTT
CASSSILRTGGADTQYF
>.|TRBJ1-2|TRBV27|.
TGTGCCAGCAGTTTAGCGGGGCGAGTAGGGGGCTACACCTTC
CASSLAGRVGGYTF
>.|TRBJ2-1|TRBV7-2|TRBD2
TGTGCCAGCAGCACACCCCCCGGGACTAGCCGCTACAATGAGCAGTTCTTC
CASSTPPGTSRYNEQFF
>.|TRBJ2-1|TRBV11-2|.
TGTGCCAGCAGCTCAGGGGTCAGCTCCTACAATGAGCAGTTCTTC
CASSSGVSSYNEQFF
>.|TRBJ2-2|TRBV9|.
TGTGCCAGCAGCGTAGGCCGGGTGAACACCGGGGAGCTGTTTTTT
CASSVGRVNTGELFF
>.|TRBJ2-6|TRBV19|.
TGTGCCAGTAGTAGTCTACAGGGAACTACTGGGGCCAACGTCCTGACTTTC
CASSSLQGTTGANVLTF
>.|TRBJ1-2|TRBV19|TRBD1
TGTGCCAGTAGTATAGAGAGGACAGGGGCGGTATATGGCTACACCTTC
CASSIERTGAVYGYTF
>.|TRBJ2-3|TRBV29-1|TRBD1
TGCAGCTTGGGACAGAGCACAGATACGCAGTATTTT
CSLGQSTDTQYF
>.|TRBJ2-5|TRBV4-2|TRBD1
TGTGCCAGCAGTCACGGACAGGGACAAGAGACCCAGTACTTC
CASSHGQGQETQYF
>.|TRBJ2-6|TRBV19|TRBD2
TGTGCCAGTAGTATAAAGCGGGAGACCGTCCTGACTTTC
CASSIKRETVLTF
>.|TRBJ2-1|TRBV7-2|TRBD1
TGTGCCAGCAGCTTAGCCGGGACAGAGATCTACAATGAGCAGTTCTTC
CASSLAGTEIYNEQFF
>.|TRBJ1-2|TRBV7-2|TRBD1
TGTGCCAGCAGCGTACCGGTTGGGCAGGGGGTAGGGGAGAACTATGGCTACACCTTC
CASSVPVGQGVGENYGYTF
>.|TRBJ2-1|TRBV11-2|.
TGTGCCAGCAGCTTAGGGACAGTATACAATGAGCAGTTCTTC
CASSLGTVYNEQFF
>.|TRBJ2-5|TRBV6-2/TRBV6-3|.
TGTGCCAGCAGTTACTCATCGGGAGCTGGGACCCAGTACTTC
CASSYSSGAGTQYF
>.|TRBJ2-7|TRBV30|.
TGTGCCTGGAGTGTTAGGAGGGCAGGCGAGCAGTACTTC
CAWSVRRAGEQYF
>once|TRBJ1-2|TRBV5-6|.
TGTGCCAGCAGCTTGGCCTACGGGGGAGGCTACACCTTC
CASSLAYGGGYTF
>.|TRBJ2-2|TRBV27|.
TGTGCCAGCAGTCAAGACGCAGGAGGGTCTCTGAGAGGGGAGCTGTTTTTT
CASSQDAGGSLRGELFF
>.|TRBJ2-4|TRBV21-1|.
TGTGCCAGCAGCAAAGTAAGGGGGGGAGTCGGCAAAAACATTCAGTACTTC
CASSKVRGGVGKNIQYF